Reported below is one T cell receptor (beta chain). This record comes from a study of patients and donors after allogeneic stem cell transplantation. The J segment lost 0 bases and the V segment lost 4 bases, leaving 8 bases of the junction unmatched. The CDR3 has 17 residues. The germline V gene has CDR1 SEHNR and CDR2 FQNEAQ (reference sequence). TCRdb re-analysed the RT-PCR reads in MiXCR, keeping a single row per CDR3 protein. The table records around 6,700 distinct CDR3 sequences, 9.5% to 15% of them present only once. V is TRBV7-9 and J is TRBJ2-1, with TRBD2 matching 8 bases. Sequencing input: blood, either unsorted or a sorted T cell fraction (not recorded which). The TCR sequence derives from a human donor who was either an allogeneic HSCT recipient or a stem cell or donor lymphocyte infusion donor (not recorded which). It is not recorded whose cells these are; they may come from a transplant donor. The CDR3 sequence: CASSSLAGKSSYNEQFF. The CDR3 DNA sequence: TGTGCCAGCAGCTCCCTAGCGGGCAAGAGCTCCTACAATGAGCAGTTCTTC.